This T cell receptor beta chain was documented in a study of Graves' ophthalmopathy and Graves' hyperthyroidism. Clinical symptoms, serum thyroxine, TRAb, thyroid ultrasound and orbital computed tomography determined diagnosis. For repertoire sequencing, the TCR beta CDR3 regions were amplified from RNA transcripts. The first round was an RT-PCR with HTBI primers, and the second round was a multiplex PCR. TCRdb processed the multiplex PCR reads anew with MiXCR; each CDR3 protein has one entry. The sample shows 350,000 to 450,000 distinct CDR3 sequences, 15% to 20% of them seen only once. V lost 3 bases and J 5 bases, leaving 10 bases between the germline ends. Germline values: CDR1 SGHTA, CDR2 FQGNSA. The CDR3 spans 13 residues. Study-wide points: The model predicted ophthalmopathy progression with 60% to 71% sensitivity and under 75% specificity.

This clonotype was picked up many times. The antigen remains undetermined. The clonotype was recovered from a woman between 18 and 29 years old with Graves' ophthalmopathy. This sequence joins TRBV7-2 and TRBJ2-5, with TRBD2 as a possible D gene (5 bases). The sample consisted of peripheral blood. DNA of the CDR3: TGTGCCAGCAGCTTGGGAGTTGGGGAGACCCAGTACTTC. Translating gives CASSLGVGETQYF.